Given below is one TCR beta chain in context. Its antigen is unknown. The source of the sample is a study of monozygotic twins with inflammatory bowel disease. Study findings and constraints: None of the different T cell subtypes could be distinguished from one another. For IBD patients, clonotypes shared with others were fewer than for healthy twins, especially with disease activity. Twin concordance left repertoire similarity unchanged, with limited power a possible explanation for this lack of difference.

Every TCR library consumed roughly 3,500 ng of total RNA. TCRdb re-called the 5' RACE reads; one entry per CDR3 protein, DNA not given. Here the sample table reports 210,000 or so distinct CDR3 sequences. The CDR3 extends over 13 amino acids. The germline V gene has CDR1 MNHEY and CDR2 SMNVEV (reference sequence). The sequence was obtained from a human donor with ulcerative colitis or Crohn's disease, or a healthy co-twin of an affected twin (not recorded which). This chain links TRBV27 with TRBJ1-2; checking the TCRdb D call of TRBD1 is not possible without DNA. The sample was blood. The CDR3 loop is CASSLGAGGGYTF.